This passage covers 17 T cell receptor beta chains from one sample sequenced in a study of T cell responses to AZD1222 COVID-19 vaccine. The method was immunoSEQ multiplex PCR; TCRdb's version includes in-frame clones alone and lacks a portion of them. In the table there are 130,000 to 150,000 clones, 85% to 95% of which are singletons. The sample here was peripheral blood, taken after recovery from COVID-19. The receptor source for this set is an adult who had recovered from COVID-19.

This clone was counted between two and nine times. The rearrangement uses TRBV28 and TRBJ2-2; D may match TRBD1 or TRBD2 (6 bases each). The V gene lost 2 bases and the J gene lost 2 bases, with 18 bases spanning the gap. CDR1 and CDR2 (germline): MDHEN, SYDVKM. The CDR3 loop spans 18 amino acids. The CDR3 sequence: CASSLPRGGRVNTGELFF. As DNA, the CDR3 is TGTGCCAGCAGTTTACCCCGAGGGGGGCGGGTTAACACCGGGGAGCTGTTTTTT. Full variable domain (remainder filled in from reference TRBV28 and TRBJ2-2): DVKVTQSSRYLVKRTGEKVFLECVQDMDHENMFWYRQDPGLGLRLIYFSYDVKMKEKGDIPEGYSVSREKKERFSLILESASTNQTSMYLCASSLPRGGRVNTGELFFGEGSRLTVL.

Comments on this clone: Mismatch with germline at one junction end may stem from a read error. The CDR3 DNA follows: TGTGCCAGCAGTGTGGGGGGAAGGGTCAACTTC. This encodes CASSVGGRVNF. This chain connects TRBV2 to TRBJ2-5; D is perhaps TRBD2 (6 bases). The CDR3 has 11 amino acids. Germline loops: CDR1 SNHLY, CDR2 FYNNEI.

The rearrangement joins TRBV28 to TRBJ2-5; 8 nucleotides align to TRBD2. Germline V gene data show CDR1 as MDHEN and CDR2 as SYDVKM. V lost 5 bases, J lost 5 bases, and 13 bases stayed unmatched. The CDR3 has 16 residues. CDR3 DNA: TGTGCCAGCAGTCCCCCAGGGCGGGGGGTGATGGAGACCCAGTACTTC. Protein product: CASSPPGRGVMETQYF.

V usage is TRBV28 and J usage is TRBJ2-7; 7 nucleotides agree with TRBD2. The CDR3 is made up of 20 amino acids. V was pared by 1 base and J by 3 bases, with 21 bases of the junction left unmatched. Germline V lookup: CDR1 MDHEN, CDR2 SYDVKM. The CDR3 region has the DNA TGTGCCAGCAGTTTATTAATTGGGAGAAGCGGGAACCACGCCGGCTACGAGCAGTACTTC. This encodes CASSLLIGRSGNHAGYEQYF.

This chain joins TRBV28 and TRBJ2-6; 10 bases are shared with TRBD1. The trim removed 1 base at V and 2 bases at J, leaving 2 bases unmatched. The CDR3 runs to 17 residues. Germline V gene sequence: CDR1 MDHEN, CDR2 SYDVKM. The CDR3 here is CASSLSGTGAGANVLTF. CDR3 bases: TGTGCCAGCAGTTTATCCGGGACAGGGGCTGGGGCCAACGTCCTGACTTTC.

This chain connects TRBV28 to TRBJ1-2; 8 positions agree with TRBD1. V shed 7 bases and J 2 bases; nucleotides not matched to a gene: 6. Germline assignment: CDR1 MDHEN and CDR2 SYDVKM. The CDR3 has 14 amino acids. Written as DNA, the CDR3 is TGTGCCAGCACTCGTGGACAGGGAAACTATGGCTACACCTTC. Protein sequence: CASTRGQGNYGYTF.

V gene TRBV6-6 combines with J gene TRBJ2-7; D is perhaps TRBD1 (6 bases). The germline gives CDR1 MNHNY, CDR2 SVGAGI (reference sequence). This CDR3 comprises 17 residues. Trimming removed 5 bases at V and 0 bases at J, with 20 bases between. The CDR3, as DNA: TGTGCCAGCAGTCAATCGAGCAGGGGCCTGGGCTCCTACGAGCAGTACTTC. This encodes CASSQSSRGLGSYEQYF.

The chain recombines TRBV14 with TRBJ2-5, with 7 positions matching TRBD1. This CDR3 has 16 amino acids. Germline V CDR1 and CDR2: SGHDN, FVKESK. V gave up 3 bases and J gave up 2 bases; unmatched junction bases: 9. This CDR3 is CASSHRDRGIQETQYF. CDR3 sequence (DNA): TGTGCCAGCAGCCACCGGGACAGAGGTATACAAGAGACCCAGTACTTC.

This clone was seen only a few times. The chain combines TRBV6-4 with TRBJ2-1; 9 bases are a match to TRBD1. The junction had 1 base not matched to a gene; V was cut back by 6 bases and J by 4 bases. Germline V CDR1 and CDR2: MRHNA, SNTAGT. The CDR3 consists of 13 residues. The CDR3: CASSGTGYNEQFF. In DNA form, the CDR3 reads TGTGCCAGCAGCGGGACAGGGTACAATGAGCAGTTCTTC.

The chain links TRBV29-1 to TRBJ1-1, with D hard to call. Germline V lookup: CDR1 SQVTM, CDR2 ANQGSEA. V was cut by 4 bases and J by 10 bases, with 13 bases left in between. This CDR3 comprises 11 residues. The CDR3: CSVAWAVGAFF. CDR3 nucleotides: TGCAGCGTTGCGTGGGCGGTCGGAGCTTTCTTT. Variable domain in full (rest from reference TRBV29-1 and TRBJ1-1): SAVISQKPSRDICQRGTSLTIQCQVDSQVTMMFWYRQQPGQSLTLIATANQGSEATYESGFVIDKFPISRPNLTFSTLTVSNMSPEDSSIYLCSVAWAVGAFFGQGTRLTVV.

The CDR3 spells CASSLPIGGVTEAFF. As DNA, the CDR3 is TGTGCCAGCAGCTTGCCCATTGGGGGGGTGACTGAAGCTTTCTTT. The rearrangement uses TRBV6-6 and TRBJ1-1, with D possibly matching TRBD1 (5 bases). Germline CDR1 reads MNHNY; CDR2 reads SVGAGI (reference sequence). Between the trimmed V and J ends, which lost 6 bases and 5 bases, there was a span of 19 bases. The CDR3 spans 15 residues.

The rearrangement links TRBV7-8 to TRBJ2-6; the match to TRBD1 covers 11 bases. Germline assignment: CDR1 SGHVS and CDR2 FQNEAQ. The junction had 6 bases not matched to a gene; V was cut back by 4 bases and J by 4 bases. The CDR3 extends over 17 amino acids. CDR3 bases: TGTGCCAGCAGCTCTGGACAGGGGGCGCCGGGGGCCAACGTCCTGACTTTC. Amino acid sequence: CASSSGQGAPGANVLTF.

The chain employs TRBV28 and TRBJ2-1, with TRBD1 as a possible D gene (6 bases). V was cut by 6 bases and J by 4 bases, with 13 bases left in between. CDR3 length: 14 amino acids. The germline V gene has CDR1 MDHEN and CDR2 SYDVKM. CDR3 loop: CASSSPDRYNEQFF. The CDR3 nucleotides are TGTGCCAGCAGCTCCCCGGACAGATACAATGAGCAGTTCTTC.

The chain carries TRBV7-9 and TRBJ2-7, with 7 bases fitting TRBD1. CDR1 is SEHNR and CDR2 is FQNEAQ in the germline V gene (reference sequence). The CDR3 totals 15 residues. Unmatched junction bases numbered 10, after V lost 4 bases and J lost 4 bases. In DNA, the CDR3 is TGTGCCAGCAGCTCCACCGGGACAGCATTTTACGAGCAGTACTTC. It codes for CASSSTGTAFYEQYF.

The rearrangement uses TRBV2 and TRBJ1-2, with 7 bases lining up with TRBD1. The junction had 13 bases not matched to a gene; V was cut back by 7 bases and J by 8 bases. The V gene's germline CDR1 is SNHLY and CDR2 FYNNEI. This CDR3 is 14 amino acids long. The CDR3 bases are TGTGCCAGCATCCCTCTAACAGGGGTGACCGGCTACACCTTC. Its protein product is CASIPLTGVTGYTF.

The CDR3 spells CASSILAATDTQYF. The DNA of the CDR3 is TGTGCCAGTAGTATCCTGGCAGCCACAGATACGCAGTATTTT. The chain employs TRBV19 and TRBJ2-3; no clear D. V lost 3 bases to trimming and J lost 2 bases, with 9 bases between them. Per the germline V gene, CDR1 is LNHDA and CDR2 is SQIVND (reference sequence). The CDR3 sequence is 14 residues long.

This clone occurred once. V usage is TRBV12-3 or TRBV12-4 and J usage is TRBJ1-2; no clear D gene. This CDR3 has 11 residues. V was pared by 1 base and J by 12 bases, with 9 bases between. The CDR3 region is CASSLEVGDTF. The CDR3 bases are TGTGCCAGCAGTTTAGAGGTGGGAGACACCTTC.